These 7 T cell receptor beta chains were all obtained from the same sample, sequenced in a study of early stage breast cancer tumors. Data came from immunoSEQ multiplex PCR; TCRdb stores just in-frame clones and leaves some out. Seen here are more than 8,500 clones, 60% to 85% observed once, and the top ten hold 8.5% to 10%. Material for sequencing was normal breast tissue next to the tumor. The source of these receptors is a person aged 40-50 years with breast cancer.

The chain links TRBV7-3 to TRBJ2-7; perhaps TRBD1 as D (6 bases). Trimming cost V 5 bases and J 0 bases, with 8 bases left between them. Germline CDR1 reads SGHTA; CDR2 reads FQGTGA. This CDR3 is built from 13 residues. The CDR3 coding sequence is TGTGCCAGCAGCGAGGGGGTCTCCTACGAGCAGTACTTC. This gives the protein CASSEGVSYEQYF. Supplemented by reference TRBV7-3 and TRBJ2-7, the full variable domain reads GAGVSQTPSNKVTEKGKYVELRCDPISGHTALYWYRQSLGQGPEFLIYFQGTGAADDSGLPNDRFFAVRPEGSVSTLKIQRTERGDSAVYLCASSEGVSYEQYFGPGTRLTVT.

The chain carries TRBV9 and TRBJ2-3; D unclear. Trimming shortened V by 0 bases and J by 6 bases, and 11 bases separated the two germline ends. This CDR3 is 14 amino acids long. The V gene's germline CDR1 is SGDLS and CDR2 YYNGEE. CDR3 sequence (DNA): TGTGCCAGCAGCGTAGTGGGCCGTGCGGATACGCAGTATTTT. Translation: CASSVVGRADTQYF.

The CDR3: CASRREGAAGELFF. CDR3 bases: TGTGCCAGCAGGAGGGAAGGGGCGGCCGGGGAGCTGTTTTTT. The chain combines TRBV2 with TRBJ2-2; D is perhaps TRBD1 or TRBD2 (5 bases each). Looked up from germline, CDR1 is SNHLY and CDR2 is FYNNEI. V was cut by 6 bases and J by 6 bases, with 14 bases left in between. The CDR3 sequence is 14 residues long.

This clone qualifies as large. The rearrangement uses TRBV6-4 and TRBJ2-3; 8 bases fit TRBD2. There are 16 residues in the CDR3. V dropped 5 bases and J dropped 4; count of bases not matched to a gene: 11. Per the germline V gene, CDR1 is MRHNA and CDR2 is SNTAGT. CDR3 protein: CASSPSSGSGADTQYF. Written as DNA, the CDR3 is TGTGCCAGCAGTCCTTCGAGCGGGAGTGGGGCAGATACGCAGTATTTT.

The chain is built from TRBV18 and TRBJ2-5, with TRBD1 as a possible D gene (6 bases). Germline CDR1 and CDR2: KGHSH and LQKENI. Deletions cut 2 bases from V and 4 bases from J, with 11 bases between. The CDR3 is 14 amino acids. The CDR3 region has the DNA TGTGCCAGCTCACCATTGGCACAGGGAGAGACCCAGTACTTC. This gives the protein CASSPLAQGETQYF.

The genes are TRBV10-3 and TRBJ2-5, with 7 bases that match TRBD2. The V and J ends lost 0 bases and 3 bases, in that order; junction bases with no gene match: 7. Germline loops: CDR1 ENHRY, CDR2 SYGVKD. The CDR3 totals 16 residues. The CDR3 nucleotides are TGTGCCATCAGTGAGTCTTCCGGGGCGGGAGAAGAGACCCAGTACTTC. Its translation is CAISESSGAGEETQYF.

This clone was seen a single time. The chain has TRBV5-1 and TRBJ1-4; 7 positions agree with TRBD1. This CDR3 contains 14 residues. Losses at the gene ends were 4 bases for V and 7 bases for J; bases not matched to a gene: 7. From germline, CDR1 is SGHRS and CDR2 YFSETQ. This chain's CDR3 is CASSVGQPPEKLFF. DNA for the CDR3: TGCGCCAGCAGCGTGGGACAGCCCCCTGAAAAACTGTTTTTT. Drawing the rest from reference TRBV5-1 and TRBJ1-4, the complete variable domain is KAGVTQTPRYLIKTRGQQVTLSCSPISGHRSVSWYQQTPGQGLQFLFEYFSETQRNKGNFPGRFSGRQFSNSRSEMNVSTLELGDSALYLCASSVGQPPEKLFFGSGTQLSVL.